Listed below are T cell receptor beta chains from one sample, sequenced in a study of cytomegalovirus exposure and HLA in healthy donors. The repertoire was sequenced with immunoSEQ multiplex PCR; TCRdb's copy has only in-frame clones and lacks some. Seen here are around 150,000 clones, approximately 79% observed once, and the top ten hold approximately 0.89%. Material: PBMCs. Receptors originate from a woman in her 50s in good health and CMV-seropositive. The CDR3 runs from the conserved cysteine through the conserved F or W. D genes are given only for firm matches. Not all rows give a size; the values are once, few, many and, for expanded clones, a class.

TRBJ2-7 NA TRBV14 NA CASSQGATSYYEQYF TGTGCCAGCAGCCAAGGGGCCACTAGCTACTACGAGCAGTACTTC
TRBJ1-2 NA TRBV19 NA CASSIGLTGSANYGYTF TGTGCCAGTAGTATAGGTCTTACAGGGAGCGCCAACTATGGCTACACCTTC
TRBJ2-7 NA TRBV29-1 NA CSAKGGSSYEQYF TGCAGCGCCAAAGGAGGGAGCTCCTACGAGCAGTACTTC
TRBJ1-2 NA TRBV4-1 NA CASSQAAGYYGYTF TGCGCCAGCAGCCAAGCAGCAGGGTACTATGGCTACACCTTC
TRBJ1-5 NA TRBV27 NA CASSLIGRGGNQPQHF TGTGCCAGCAGTTTGATAGGCAGGGGAGGCAATCAGCCCCAGCATTTT
TRBJ1-5 TRBD1 TRBV19 few CASTDRGQPQHF TGTGCCAGTACCGACAGGGGGCAGCCCCAGCATTTT
TRBJ1-2 NA TRBV18 NA CASSPGGTQNYGYTF TGTGCCAGCTCACCTGGGGGGACTCAAAACTATGGCTACACCTTC
TRBJ2-7 NA TRBV10-3 NA CAIGSNLYEQYF TGTGCCATCGGGAGTAACCTCTACGAGCAGTACTTC
TRBJ2-7 NA TRBV2 NA CASSEGIGPTSYEQYF TGTGCCAGCAGTGAAGGTATTGGGCCGACATCCTACGAGCAGTACTTC
TRBJ2-7 TRBD1 TRBV10-2 few CASTGQGAGEQYF TGCGCCAGCACCGGACAGGGGGCTGGCGAGCAGTACTTC
TRBJ1-6 NA TRBV27 NA CASSTRRLINNSPLHF TGTGCCAGTTCGACCCGTCGACTTATTAATAATTCACCCCTCCACTTT
TRBJ1-1 TRBD1 TRBV5-4 NA CASSRGDRGGGNTEAFF TGTGCCAGCAGCCGAGGGGACAGGGGTGGTGGGAACACTGAAGCTTTCTTT
TRBJ2-7 NA TRBV4-1 NA CASSQGIPGGAHEQYF TGCGCCAGCAGCCAAGGAATACCTGGGGGGGCCCACGAGCAGTACTTC
TRBJ2-2 NA TRBV18 once CASRGGFTGELFF TGTGCCAGCCGAGGGGGATTCACCGGGGAGCTGTTTTTT
TRBJ2-7 TRBD2 TRBV9 NA CASSPPAGGPREQYF TGTGCCAGCAGCCCACCAGCGGGAGGGCCTAGGGAGCAGTACTTC
TRBJ2-3 NA TRBV7-9 once CASSFSVRTDTQYF TGTGCCAGCAGCTTTAGCGTTCGAACAGATACGCAGTATTTT
TRBJ1-5 NA TRBV19 NA CASSSQGNQPQHF TGTGCCAGTAGTAGTCAGGGGAATCAGCCCCAGCATTTT
TRBJ2-5 TRBD1 TRBV28 NA CASSPGTGVRETQYF TGTGCCAGCAGTCCCGGGACAGGGGTTCGGGAGACCCAGTACTTC
TRBJ2-7 TRBD2 TRBV6-1 NA CASSEGTSGNLFYEQYF TGTGCCAGCAGTGAAGGTACTAGCGGGAACCTATTCTACGAGCAGTACTTC
TRBJ2-2 NA TRBV7-9 NA CASPSRAGELFF TGTGCCAGCCCAAGTCGGGCCGGGGAGCTGTTTTTT
TRBJ2-1 NA TRBV7-9 NA CASSFSGGEQFF TGTGCCAGCAGCTTTAGTGGCGGTGAGCAGTTCTTC
TRBJ2-3 NA TRBV30 NA CAWSVLGVSTDTQYF TGTGCCTGGAGTGTATTAGGGGTTAGCACAGATACGCAGTATTTT
TRBJ1-6 TRBD1 TRBV6-1 NA CASSGGQDNSPLHF TGTGCCAGCAGCGGAGGACAGGATAATTCACCCCTCCACTTT
TRBJ2-5 NA TRBV5-4 NA CASGIKLGQETQYF TGTGCCAGCGGGATAAAACTAGGTCAGGAGACCCAGTACTTC
TRBJ2-3 TRBD2 TRBV9 NA CASSVSGDRTDTQYF TGTGCCAGCAGCGTTAGCGGGGATCGCACAGATACGCAGTATTTT
TRBJ2-7 TRBD1 TRBV7-2 NA CASSLSHRGYEQYF TGTGCCAGCAGCTTATCGCACAGGGGCTACGAGCAGTACTTC
TRBJ1-1 TRBD1 TRBV5-4 NA CASSDPTGGDTEAFF TGTGCCAGCAGCGATCCGACAGGGGGGGACACTGAGGCTTTCTTT
TRBJ2-1 TRBD2 TRBV6-1 few CASSDAGGMYNEQFF TGTGCCAGCAGTGATGCGGGGGGGATGTACAATGAGCAGTTCTTC
TRBJ1-1 NA TRBV9 NA CASSSHTRSTEAFF TGTGCCAGCAGCTCTCATACGCGGAGCACTGAAGCTTTCTTT
TRBJ1-2 TRBD1 TRBV29-1 NA CSVHDRGPGNYGYTF TGCAGCGTCCACGACAGGGGGCCGGGTAACTATGGCTACACCTTC
TRBJ1-5 NA TRBV6-1 NA CASSESRYSNQPQHF TGTGCCAGCAGTGAGTCGCGGTATAGCAATCAGCCCCAGCATTTT
TRBJ2-7 TRBD2 TRBV10-2 NA CASSESTSGGSHEQYF TGCGCCAGCAGTGAGTCGACTAGCGGGGGGTCGCACGAGCAGTACTTC
TRBJ2-1 NA TRBV2 NA CASSLPSLANEQFF TGTGCCAGCAGTCTCCCCTCCTTAGCAAATGAGCAGTTCTTC
TRBJ1-1 NA TRBV6-5 NA CASSSGVNTEAFF TGTGCCAGCAGCTCAGGGGTCAACACTGAAGCTTTCTTT
TRBJ1-1 NA TRBV7-2 NA CASTLSRGEYTEAFF TGTGCCAGCACGCTATCGCGTGGGGAGTACACTGAAGCTTTCTTT
TRBJ1-1 NA TRBV19 once CASSISRAGAEAFF TGTGCCAGTAGTATATCCAGGGCCGGCGCTGAAGCTTTCTTT
TRBJ2-7 TRBD1 TRBV11-2 NA CASSPSNRGRDSAYEQYF TGTGCCAGCAGCCCATCGAATCGGGGTCGGGACAGCGCCTACGAGCAGTACTTC
TRBJ1-1 NA TRBV4-2 NA CASSQDTGEAFF TGTGCCAGCAGCCAAGATACAGGTGAGGCTTTCTTT
TRBJ2-7 NA TRBV2 NA CASGKDRYSYEQYF TGTGCCAGCGGCAAGGACAGATACTCCTACGAGCAGTACTTC
TRBJ1-5 NA TRBV6-5 NA CASSTGSNQPQHF TGTGCCAGCAGCACAGGGTCCAATCAGCCCCAGCATTTT
TRBJ2-7 TRBD1 TRBV2 NA CASSRQGGPYEQYF TGTGCCAGCAGTAGACAGGGGGGACCCTACGAGCAGTACTTC
TRBJ1-5 NA TRBV7-9 NA CASSFQGGNQPQHF TGTGCCAGCAGCTTTCAGGGCGGCAATCAGCCCCAGCATTTT
TRBJ2-3 TRBD2 TRBV29-1 NA CSVEVPRLADTQYF TGCAGCGTTGAAGTTCCCCGACTAGCCGATACGCAGTATTTT
TRBJ2-3 TRBD1 TRBV29-1 NA CSVVFANSPTGADTQYF TGCAGCGTTGTATTCGCCAATTCGCCGACAGGGGCAGATACGCAGTATTTT
TRBJ2-2 NA TRBV11-2 NA CASSLEQLNTGELFF TGTGCCAGCAGCTTAGAACAGCTGAACACCGGGGAGCTGTTTTTT
TRBJ1-1 NA TRBV18 NA CASSRTEGNTEAFF TGTGCCAGCTCACGTACCGAGGGGAACACTGAAGCTTTCTTT
TRBJ2-3 TRBD2 TRBV27 NA CASSLASGRTDTQYF TGTGCCAGCAGTTTAGCTAGCGGGAGGACAGATACGCAGTATTTT
TRBJ1-1 TRBD1 TRBV10-3 NA CAISDPRQGATAEAFF TGTGCCATCAGTGACCCCCGACAGGGGGCGACAGCTGAAGCTTTCTTT
TRBJ2-5 NA TRBV29-1 NA CSAPGLQETQYF TGCAGCGCTCCGGGTCTACAAGAGACCCAGTACTTC
TRBJ2-1 NA TRBV10-3 NA CAISEGAREQFF TGTGCCATCAGTGAGGGGGCGAGAGAGCAGTTCTTC
TRBJ1-2 NA TRBV7-6 NA CASSPGQNYGYTF TGTGCCAGCAGCCCAGGACAGAACTATGGCTACACCTTC
TRBJ2-6 NA TRBV10-3 NA CAISEGGHNSGANVLTF TGTGCCATCAGTGAGGGGGGACATAACTCTGGGGCCAACGTCCTGACTTTC
TRBJ2-1 NA TRBV19 NA CASRSQGSLVDEQFF TGTGCCAGTAGGTCCCAGGGGAGCCTAGTCGATGAGCAGTTCTTC
TRBJ1-4 NA TRBV19 NA CASSIQGFNEKLFF TGTGCCAGTAGTATCCAGGGTTTCAATGAAAAACTGTTTTTT
TRBJ1-5 NA TRBV28 NA CASSLSRGNYQPQHF TGTGCCAGCAGTTTAAGTAGGGGAAACTATCAGCCCCAGCATTTT